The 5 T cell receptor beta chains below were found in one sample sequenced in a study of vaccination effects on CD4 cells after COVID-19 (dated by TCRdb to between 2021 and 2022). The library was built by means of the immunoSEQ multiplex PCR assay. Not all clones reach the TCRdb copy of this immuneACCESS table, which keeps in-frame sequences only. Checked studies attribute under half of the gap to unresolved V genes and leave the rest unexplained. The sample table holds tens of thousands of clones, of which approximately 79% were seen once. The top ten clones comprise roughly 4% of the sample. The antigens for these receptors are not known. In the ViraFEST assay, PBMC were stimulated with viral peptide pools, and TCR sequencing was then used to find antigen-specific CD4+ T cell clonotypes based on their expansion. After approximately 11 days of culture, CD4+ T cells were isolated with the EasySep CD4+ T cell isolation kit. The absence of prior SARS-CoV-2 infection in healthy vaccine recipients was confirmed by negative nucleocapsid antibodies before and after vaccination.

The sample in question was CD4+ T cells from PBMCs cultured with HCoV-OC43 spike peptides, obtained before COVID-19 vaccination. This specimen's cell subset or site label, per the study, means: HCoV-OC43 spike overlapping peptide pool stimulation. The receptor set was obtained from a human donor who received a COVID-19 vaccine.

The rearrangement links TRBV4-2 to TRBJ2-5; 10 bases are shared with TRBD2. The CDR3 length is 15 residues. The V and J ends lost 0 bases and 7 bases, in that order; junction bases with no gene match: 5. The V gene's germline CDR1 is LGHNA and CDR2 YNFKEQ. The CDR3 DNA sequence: TGTGCCAGCAGCCAAGAGACTAGCGGGTTAGGGACCCAGTACTTC. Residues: CASSQETSGLGTQYF.

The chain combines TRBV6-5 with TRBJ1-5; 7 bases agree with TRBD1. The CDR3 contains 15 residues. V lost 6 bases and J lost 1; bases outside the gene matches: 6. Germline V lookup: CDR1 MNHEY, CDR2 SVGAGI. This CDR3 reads CASRQTGYSNQPQHF. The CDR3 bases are TGTGCCAGCAGACAGACAGGGTACAGCAATCAGCCCCAGCATTTT.

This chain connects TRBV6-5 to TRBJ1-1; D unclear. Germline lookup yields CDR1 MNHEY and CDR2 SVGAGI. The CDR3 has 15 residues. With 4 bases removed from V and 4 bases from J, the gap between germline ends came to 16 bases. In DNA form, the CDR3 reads TGTGCCAGCAGTTCCCCTCTGGGAGCGAGCACTGAAGCTTTCTTT. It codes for CASSSPLGASTEAFF.

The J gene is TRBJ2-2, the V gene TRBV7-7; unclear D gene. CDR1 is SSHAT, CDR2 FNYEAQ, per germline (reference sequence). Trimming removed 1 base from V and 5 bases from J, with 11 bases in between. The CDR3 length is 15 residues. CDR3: CASSLDRPGTGELFF. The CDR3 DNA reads TGTGCCAGCAGCTTAGACCGACCCGGGACCGGGGAGCTGTTTTTT.

CDR3 sequence (DNA): TGTGCCAGCAGCTTTTTTGCTGGCTACACCTTC. It encodes CASSFFAGYTF. This chain joins TRBV5-7 and TRBJ1-2; D is ambiguous. TRBV5-7 falls under the ORF class, with uncertain function. V was clipped by 2 bases and J by 7 bases, with 6 bases between them. The CDR3 runs to 11 residues.